What follows are 30 T cell receptor beta chains derived from one specimen sequenced in a study of T cell responses to AZD1222 COVID-19 vaccine. Profiling relied on immunoSEQ multiplex PCR, and the TCRdb table lists in-frame clones only, not all of them. The data show roughly 120,000 clones, with approximately 93% seen just once and more than 2.5% held by the top ten. This material consisted of peripheral blood, taken on day 0 of AZD1222 vaccination. The receptors here all came from an adult in good health.

CDR3 nucleotides: TGTGCCAGCAGCCAATCAACTGAAGCTTTCTTT. Protein: CASSQSTEAFF. J is TRBJ1-1 and V is TRBV4-2; D gene unclear. The CDR3 extends over 11 amino acids. Trimming took off 2 bases at V and 5 bases at J, with 3 bases between the two ends. Germline loops: CDR1 LGHNA, CDR2 YNFKEQ.

The chain recombines TRBV18 with TRBJ2-5, with TRBD1 identical over 12 bases. This CDR3 has 15 residues. Germline loops: CDR1 KGHSH, CDR2 LQKENI. V trimming: 6 bases; J trimming: 5 bases; junction bases outside the gene matches: 7. The CDR3 DNA reads TGTGCCAGCTCGCCGGGACAGGGGGCTTCGGAGACCCAGTACTTC. Translating it yields CASSPGQGASETQYF.

V usage is TRBV18 and J usage is TRBJ1-2, with 11 bases lining up with TRBD1. The CDR3 contains 17 residues. With 3 bases clipped from V and 0 bases from J, the junction kept 6 bases outside the gene matches. CDR1 KGHSH and CDR2 LQKENI come from the germline V gene. The CDR3 protein is CASSPLPGQGANYGYTF. Here the CDR3 DNA reads TGTGCCAGCTCACCCTTACCGGGACAGGGGGCTAACTATGGCTACACCTTC.

V gene TRBV3-1 (or the pseudogene TRBV3-2) combines with J gene TRBJ2-5; 12 positions agree with TRBD2. Trimming removed 4 bases from V and 3 bases from J; junction bases left unmatched: 3. CDR3 length equals 15 residues. Germline V gene lookup returns CDR1 LGHDT and CDR2 YNNKEL (reference sequence). In nucleotides, the CDR3 is TGTGCCAGCAGCCCCGGACTAGCGGGGAAAGAGACCCAGTACTTC. It is translated as CASSPGLAGKETQYF.

The chain employs TRBV19 and TRBJ2-2; D possibly corresponds to TRBD2 (6 bases). Germline CDR1 reads LNHDA; CDR2 reads SQIVND (reference sequence). CDR3 size: 16 residues. Trimming took 4 bases from V and 5 from J, leaving 17 bases between them. CDR3 nucleotides: TGTGCCAGTAGTAGAACCGGGACGGGGGTGACCGGGGAGCTGTTTTTT. Amino acids: CASSRTGTGVTGELFF.

The V call is TRBV28, the J call TRBJ1-4; the match to TRBD1 covers 7 bases. The CDR3 totals 15 residues. The germline gives CDR1 MDHEN, CDR2 SYDVKM. With V trimmed by 3 bases and J by 8 bases, 9 bases remained unmatched. CDR3 amino acids: CASSFGAGGEEKLFF. CDR3 coding DNA: TGTGCCAGCAGTTTTGGGGCAGGGGGTGAGGAAAAACTGTTTTTT.

This chain links TRBV27 with TRBJ1-1; D not resolved. Per germline, CDR1 MNHEY and CDR2 SMNVEV (reference sequence). CDR3 size: 11 residues. The V end lost 3 bases, the J end lost 8 bases, and 7 bases lay between the germline ends. The CDR3 DNA reads as TGTGCCAGCAGTTTTTTCCCCGAAGCTTTCTTT. It codes for CASSFFPEAFF.

This clone is medium-sized. This chain uses TRBV28 with TRBJ2-3; D possibly matches TRBD1 or TRBD2 (5 bases each). Germline lookup yields CDR1 MDHEN and CDR2 SYDVKM. The CDR3 runs 16 residues. V gave up 7 bases and J gave up 2 bases, with 19 bases separating them. The CDR3 protein is CASIPPGPPATDTQYF. CDR3 DNA: TGTGCCAGCATCCCTCCGGGACCGCCGGCCACAGATACGCAGTATTTT.

The J gene is TRBJ2-3, the V gene TRBV5-1, with D tentatively TRBD2 (5 bases). V was clipped by 0 bases and J by 4 bases, with 12 bases between them. The length of the CDR3 is 15 residues. Germline values: CDR1 SGHRS, CDR2 YFSETQ. The CDR3 loop reads CASSLGPSLPDTQYF. The CDR3 DNA is TGCGCCAGCAGCTTGGGGCCTAGCTTGCCAGATACGCAGTATTTT.

The rearrangement links TRBV7-6 to TRBJ2-2, with 10 bases that match TRBD2. The CDR3 runs 16 residues. Trimming cost V 4 bases and J 5 bases; bases outside gene matches: 7. Germline V gene lookup returns CDR1 SGHVS and CDR2 FNYEAQ. The CDR3 DNA reads TGTGCCAGCAGCTCCCTCGGACTAGCGGTTACCGGGGAGCTGTTTTTT. This codes for CASSSLGLAVTGELFF.

The chain couples TRBV11-3 to TRBJ2-1; possible D gene TRBD2, 6 bases. Germline V lookup: CDR1 SGHNT, CDR2 YENEEA. With 1 base removed from V and 9 bases from J, the gap between germline ends came to 10 bases. The CDR3 extends over 13 amino acids. The CDR3 coding sequence is TGTGCCAGCAGCTTAGCCGGGACTTCTGAGCAGTTCTTC. Amino acid sequence: CASSLAGTSEQFF.

This chain uses TRBV14 with TRBJ2-1, with 12 bases lining up with TRBD2. Unmatched junction bases numbered 10, after V lost 3 bases and J lost 7 bases. This CDR3 has 17 amino acids. Germline CDR1 and CDR2: SGHDN and FVKESK. Written as DNA, the CDR3 is TGTGCCAGCAGCCACCGTCATCTAGCGGGAGGGTGGAATGAGCAGTTCTTC. This sequence encodes CASSHRHLAGGWNEQFF.

The J gene is TRBJ1-6, the V gene TRBV19, with 10 bases identical to TRBD1. With V trimmed by 5 bases and J by 7 bases, 2 bases remained unmatched. CDR3 length: 14 residues. Per the germline V gene, CDR1 is LNHDA and CDR2 is SQIVND (reference sequence). CDR3 nucleotides: TGTGCCAGTAGTTGGGACAGGGGAAATTCACCCCTCCACTTT. Amino acids: CASSWDRGNSPLHF.

About this clone: The same CDR3 can be traced to other DNA sequences in this sample. The V call is TRBV5-1, the J call TRBJ2-3; D is undetermined. The V gene's germline CDR1 is SGHRS and CDR2 YFSETQ. Trimming shortened V by 0 bases and J by 6 bases, and 2 bases separated the two germline ends. The length of the CDR3 is 11 residues. The CDR3 DNA sequence: TGCGCCAGCAGCTTGGCCGATACGCAGTATTTT. Translated: CASSLADTQYF. The entire variable domain, with the rest obtained from reference TRBV5-1 and TRBJ2-3, is as follows: KAGVTQTPRYLIKTRGQQVTLSCSPISGHRSVSWYQQTPGQGLQFLFEYFSETQRNKGNFPGRFSGRQFSNSRSEMNVSTLELGDSALYLCASSLADTQYFGPGTRLTVL.

The chain links TRBV27 to TRBJ1-6; D is unresolved. Between the trimmed V and J ends, which lost 4 bases and 9 bases, there was a span of 13 bases. CDR1 is MNHEY and CDR2 is SMNVEV in the germline V gene (reference sequence). The CDR3 consists of 14 residues. The CDR3 reads CASSSPSRGSPLHF. DNA for the CDR3: TGTGCCAGCAGTTCACCTAGCCGGGGTTCACCCCTCCACTTT.

This chain uses TRBV27 with TRBJ2-3; D possibly corresponds to TRBD2 (5 bases). The CDR3 has 12 amino acids. V shed 5 bases and J shed 6 bases, with 9 bases lying between them. CDR1 MNHEY and CDR2 SMNVEV come from the germline V gene (reference sequence). DNA of the CDR3: TGTGCCAGCAGTCCCCCGGGGGATACGCAGTATTTT. Its protein is CASSPPGDTQYF.

The chain is built from TRBV6-1 and TRBJ1-1; D not certain. In germline, CDR1 is MNHNS, CDR2 SASEGT. V was shortened by 2 bases and J by 6 bases, with 13 bases between the two germline ends. This CDR3 has 14 residues. The CDR3 is CASSEPGRRAEAFF. DNA of the CDR3: TGTGCCAGCAGTGAACCTGGCCGAAGAGCTGAAGCTTTCTTT.

CDR3 nucleotide sequence: TGTGCCAGCAATATGATGGGGACTAGCGGCTACGAGCAGTACTTC. Translation: CASNMMGTSGYEQYF. The V and J genes are TRBV28 and TRBJ2-7; 11 nucleotides align to TRBD2. Germline V gene sequence: CDR1 MDHEN, CDR2 SYDVKM. Unmatched junction bases numbered 8, after V lost 7 bases and J lost 3 bases. This CDR3 is 15 amino acids long.

This clone was found once. The CDR3 loop is CARKGDDLKNEQFF. Here the CDR3 DNA reads TGTGCCAGAAAGGGGGACGACTTAAAGAATGAGCAGTTCTTC. The V call is TRBV2, the J call TRBJ2-1; D may be TRBD1 (6 bases). V lost 9 bases and J lost 7, with 19 bases in between. The CDR3 covers 14 residues. The germline V gene has CDR1 SNHLY and CDR2 FYNNEI. The whole variable domain, filled in from reference TRBV2 and TRBJ2-1, reads EPEVTQTPSHQVTQMGQEVILRCVPISNHLYFYWYRQILGQKVEFLVSFYNNEISEKSEIFDDQFSVERPDGSNFTLKIRSTKLEDSAMYFCARKGDDLKNEQFFGPGTRLTVL.

This chain joins TRBV6-5 and TRBJ2-2; D not resolved. Germline assignment: CDR1 MNHEY and CDR2 SVGAGI. V was pared by 6 bases and J by 3 bases, with 14 bases between. The CDR3 length is 15 residues. As DNA, the CDR3 is TGTGCCAGCAGAGCTACAGAGATCCACACCGGGGAGCTGTTTTTT. This codes for CASRATEIHTGELFF.

V gene TRBV19 combines with J gene TRBJ2-5; D may be TRBD2 (6 bases). CDR3 size: 15 residues. The germline gives CDR1 LNHDA, CDR2 SQIVND (reference sequence). V lost 1 base and J lost 7, with 16 bases in between. CDR3 nucleotide sequence: TGTGCCAGTAGTATAGGTCCCGGGAGTGGCGTGACCCAGTACTTC. It yields the protein CASSIGPGSGVTQYF.

CDR3 in DNA: TGTGCCAGCAGCCATGAGGGGGGGGACGGCTACACCTTC. The encoded protein is CASSHEGGDGYTF. This rearrangement joins TRBV3-1 (or the pseudogene TRBV3-2) to TRBJ1-2; D is possibly TRBD1 (6 bases). The ends were cut back, 3 bases at V and 8 bases at J, with 13 bases in the middle. Germline V gene sequence: CDR1 LGHDT, CDR2 YNNKEL (reference sequence). This CDR3 is 13 amino acids long.

The chain has TRBV7-3 and TRBJ2-7, with D perhaps given as TRBD1 or TRBD2 (5 bases each). V gave up 5 bases and J gave up 0 bases, with 8 bases separating them. This CDR3 contains 13 residues. The germline V gene encodes CDR1 SGHTA and CDR2 FQGTGA. This chain's CDR3 is CASSKGSSYEQYF. The CDR3 DNA reads TGTGCCAGCAGCAAGGGGAGCTCCTACGAGCAGTACTTC.

The chain combines TRBV5-1 with TRBJ2-2; TRBD2 matches 7 bases. The V gene's germline CDR1 is SGHRS and CDR2 YFSETQ. The CDR3 totals 15 residues. V dropped 0 bases and J dropped 6; count of bases not matched to a gene: 5. CDR3 residues: CASSLGRLASGELFF. CDR3 sequence (DNA): TGCGCCAGCAGCTTGGGGCGACTAGCCTCCGGGGAGCTGTTTTTT.

This clone was observed a few times. V and J are TRBV7-2 and TRBJ1-5, with 8 bases lining up with TRBD1. CDR1 is SGHTA and CDR2 is FQGNSA in the germline V gene. V lost 5 bases and J lost 4; bases outside the gene matches: 7. The CDR3 sequence is 15 residues long. The CDR3 sequence: CASSPRDRHNQPQHF. The CDR3 nucleotides read TGTGCCAGCAGCCCCCGGGACAGGCATAATCAGCCCCAGCATTTT.

The rearrangement links TRBV2 to TRBJ1-3; TRBD1 agrees at 10 bases. V lost 5 bases to trimming and J lost 4 bases; unmatched junction nucleotides: 5. The CDR3 extends over 15 amino acids. From germline, CDR1 is SNHLY and CDR2 FYNNEI. The CDR3 spells CASSRDRGEGNTIYF. The CDR3 nucleotides are TGTGCCAGCAGTCGGGACAGGGGCGAGGGAAACACCATATATTTT.

The J gene is TRBJ2-7, the V gene TRBV27; tentative D call: TRBD2 (6 bases). The ends were cut back, 3 bases at V and 4 bases at J, with 16 bases in the middle. Germline values: CDR1 MNHEY, CDR2 SMNVEV (reference sequence). CDR3 length equals 15 residues. The CDR3 DNA reads as TGTGCCAGCAGTTTGGCAGGTGTAGCGGCTTACGAGCAGTACTTC. It translates to CASSLAGVAAYEQYF.

The rearrangement joins TRBV27 to TRBJ2-7; 9 bases line up with TRBD1. Germline V gene sequence: CDR1 MNHEY, CDR2 SMNVEV (reference sequence). This CDR3 contains 14 residues. J gave up 6 bases and V 6 bases, and 9 bases lay outside the gene matches. CDR3 in DNA: TGTGCCAGCAGCTGGATTGGGACAGGGATCGAGCAGTACTTC. This translates into CASSWIGTGIEQYF.

CDR3 sequence reads: CANSGTNYEQFF. The CDR3 DNA is TGTGCCAATTCCGGGACCAACTATGAGCAGTTCTTC. This chain uses TRBV10-3 with TRBJ2-1; D assignment may be TRBD1 or TRBD2 (5 bases each). The germline CDR1 and CDR2 sequences are ENHRY and SYGVKD. The CDR3 totals 12 residues. Trimming left V 10 bases short and J 8 bases short, with 15 bases between.

This chain connects TRBV28 to TRBJ1-1, with a possible D match to TRBD1 (6 bases). Germline CDR1 and CDR2: MDHEN and SYDVKM. The CDR3 runs 15 residues. The ends were cut back, 3 bases at V and 1 base at J, with 12 bases in the middle. The CDR3: CASSFSGGRNTEAFF. The CDR3 DNA follows: TGTGCCAGCAGTTTCTCGGGGGGCAGGAACACTGAAGCTTTCTTT. Full variable domain (remainder filled in from reference TRBV28 and TRBJ1-1): DVKVTQSSRYLVKRTGEKVFLECVQDMDHENMFWYRQDPGLGLRLIYFSYDVKMKEKGDIPEGYSVSREKKERFSLILESASTNQTSMYLCASSFSGGRNTEAFFGQGTRLTVV.